The present entry profiles one T cell receptor (beta chain) with its context. The data are from a study of blood T cell repertoires in COVID-19. Looking at the study overall: Both acute and convalescent COVID-19 samples were obtained from the United States, Italy and Spain. The cDNA or gDNA used as material had been derived from T cells, B-cell-depleted T cells, or PBMCs.

The method was immunoSEQ multiplex PCR; TCRdb's version includes in-frame clones alone and lacks a portion of them. Of about 370,000 clones listed, just over 90% are singletons. The participants were between about 18 and 90 years old and came from some 23 US areas. V lost 3 bases and J 6 bases, leaving 19 bases between the germline ends. This CDR3 spans 16 amino acids. The germline V gene encodes CDR1 KGHDR and CDR2 SFDVKD. The sequencing sample was made of PBMCs or T cells enriched from blood (not recorded which). The V call is TRBV24-1, the J call TRBJ1-2; tentatively, D is TRBD1 (5 bases). The receptor comes from a woman between 35 and 50 years old who had been exposed to COVID-19. The CDR3 coding sequence is TGTGCCACCAGTGATCTTGTCGGCTGGGAGGGGAATGGCTACACCTTC. It specifies CATSDLVGWEGNGYTF.